The 24 T cell receptor beta chains below all came from one sample that was sequenced in a study of T cell repertoires in cytomegalovirus infection (dated by TCRdb to the late 2010s). These reads were obtained on an Illumina HiSeq 1500. The public reads were reanalyzed by TCRdb: fastp trimming at Q25, MiXCR alignment, in-frame beta chains only. Rows matching on CDR3 protein sequence are summarized as one entry with the most common DNA and genes. Here the sample has fewer than 950,000 distinct CDR3 sequences; approximately 32% occur a single time. Clones ranked in the top ten supply under 15% of the sample. These receptors' antigens are unknown. The sample's treatment or condition label, in plain terms: in vitro stimulation with specific CMV peptide epitopes to enrich CMV-specific T cells. This specimen was cultured CD8+ T cells from PBMCs, taken from culture after CMV antigen stimulation. These TCRs come from a human donor in good health (CMV status not recorded). Some clones in this sample may be carry-over from other donors' samples.

This clonotype was seen only a few times. The chain carries TRBV7-8 and TRBJ1-1, with D unclear. V dropped 6 bases and J dropped 8 bases, with 10 bases sitting between them. The CDR3 is 11 residues long. Germline V gene data show CDR1 as SGHVS and CDR2 as FQNEAQ. The DNA for the CDR3 is TGTGCCAGCAGACGGAGGGAAGAAGCTTTCTTT. It yields the protein CASRRREEAFF. The whole variable domain, filled in from reference TRBV7-8 and TRBJ1-1, reads GAGVSQSPRYKVAKRGQDVALRCDPISGHVSLFWYQQALGQGPEFLTYFQNEAQLDKSGLPSDRFFAERPEGSVSTLKIQRTQQEDSAVYLCASRRREEAFFGQGTRLTVV.

The chain recombines TRBV6-5 with TRBJ1-6; the D is unclear. Germline V lookup: CDR1 MNHEY, CDR2 SVGAGI. The V gene lost 0 bases and the J gene lost 5 bases, with 11 bases spanning the gap. The CDR3 length is 16 residues. DNA for the CDR3: TGTGCCAGCAGTTACTCGTCCCTGAGAAATAATTCACCCCTCCACTTT. Translated: CASSYSSLRNNSPLHF.

The gene calls are TRBV10-3 and TRBJ2-2, with 7 bases that match TRBD2. The CDR3 is 14 residues long. Germline CDR1 ENHRY, CDR2 SYGVKD. Losses at the gene ends were 8 bases for V and 6 bases for J; bases not matched to a gene: 9. Here the CDR3 reads CAIWGGGASGELFF. As DNA, the CDR3 is TGTGCCATCTGGGGGGGAGGGGCGTCCGGGGAGCTGTTTTTT.

This clonotype showed up many times. The chain uses TRBV7-2 and TRBJ2-1; 10 nucleotides line up with TRBD2. V shed 0 bases and J 7 bases; nucleotides not matched to a gene: 12. The CDR3 length is 18 residues. The germline gives CDR1 SGHTA, CDR2 FQGNSA. In nucleotides, the CDR3 is TGTGCCAGCAGCTTAGCCCGCTCGAGCGGGGGGGCTGGAAATGAGCAGTTCTTC. Its protein is CASSLARSSGGAGNEQFF.

This chain links TRBV7-9 with TRBJ2-7; D may correspond to TRBD1 or TRBD2 (6 bases each). V dropped 4 bases and J dropped 5 bases, with 9 bases sitting between them. This CDR3 spans 12 amino acids. Germline assignment: CDR1 SEHNR and CDR2 FQNEAQ (reference sequence). The DNA for the CDR3 is TGTGCCAGCAGCTCCGGGGGCGACGAGCAGTACTTC. Encoded protein: CASSSGGDEQYF.

This sequence joins TRBV2 and TRBJ2-7; 7 bases are shared with TRBD1. Germline CDR1 reads SNHLY; CDR2 reads FYNNEI. The CDR3 loop spans 10 amino acids. The V gene end was trimmed by 7 bases and the J gene end by 10 bases; junction bases not matched to a gene: 4. CDR3 amino acids: CASMGTAQYV. CDR3 sequence (DNA): TGTGCCAGCATGGGGACAGCACAGTACGTC.

This clonotype was seen a few times. The chain employs TRBV7-6 and TRBJ2-7, with D possibly being TRBD1 (5 bases). Germline V CDR1 and CDR2: SGHVS, FNYEAQ. With 1 base removed from V and 5 bases from J, the gap between germline ends came to 15 bases. The CDR3 extends over 15 amino acids. The CDR3 sequence: CASSLEPQGYDEQYF. For the CDR3, the DNA is TGTGCCAGCAGCTTAGAACCCCAGGGCTATGACGAGCAGTACTTC.

This clonotype was seen at least ten times. The chain employs TRBV5-6 and TRBJ2-7; possible D gene TRBD1, 6 bases. Trimming shortened V by 4 bases and J by 5 bases, and 13 bases separated the two germline ends. The germline CDR1 and CDR2 sequences are SGHDT and YYEEEE. The CDR3 is 13 residues long. In DNA form, the CDR3 reads TGTGCCAGCAGCCCTACAGGGAGCCACGAGCAGTACTTC. Amino acids: CASSPTGSHEQYF.

This chain uses TRBV19 with TRBJ1-1; 7 bases map to TRBD1. The CDR3 sequence is 13 residues long. Trimming removed 4 bases from V and 7 bases from J; junction bases left unmatched: 6. Germline CDR1 LNHDA, CDR2 SQIVND (reference sequence). This CDR3 is CASSRGQKDEAFF. CDR3 nucleotides: TGTGCCAGTAGTAGGGGACAGAAAGATGAAGCTTTCTTT.

On this clonotype itself: The junction shows a germline mismatch at one end, possibly a read error. V gene TRBV18 combines with J gene TRBJ2-3; perhaps TRBD1 as D (5 bases). This CDR3 is 14 amino acids long. The germline gives CDR1 KGHSH, CDR2 LQKENI. The CDR3, as DNA: TGTGCCAGCACACCAGGGCTACTGGGTGATACGCAGTATTTT. Amino acid sequence: CASTPGLLGDTQYF. The entire variable domain, with the rest obtained from reference TRBV18 and TRBJ2-3, is as follows: NAGVMQNPRHLVRRRGQEARLRCSPMKGHSHVYWYRQLPEEGLKFMVYLQKENIIDESGMPKERFSAEFPKEGPSILRIQQVVRGDSAAYFCASTPGLLGDTQYFGPGTRLTVL.

There are a few counts of this clonotype. V is TRBV7-6 and J is TRBJ2-7; D is possibly TRBD1 (6 bases). Trimming took off 4 bases at V and 1 base at J, with 14 bases between the two ends. Per the germline V gene, CDR1 is SGHVS and CDR2 is FNYEAQ. This CDR3 comprises 15 residues. The CDR3 loop reads CASSSPTTGSYEQYF. The CDR3 coding sequence is TGTGCCAGCAGCTCGCCAACAACAGGGTCCTACGAGCAGTACTTC.

To note about this clonotype: An end of the junction differs from the germline gene, which may be a read error. The chain employs TRBV11-3 and TRBJ2-2, with D maybe TRBD2 (6 bases). The germline V gene has CDR1 SGHNT and CDR2 YENEEA. The CDR3 contains 15 residues. As DNA, the CDR3 is TGTGTCAGCAGTACCTGGTTGGAGGGCGGCGGGGAGCTGTTTTTT. Translating gives CVSSTWLEGGGELFF. The whole variable domain, remainder taken from reference TRBV11-3 and TRBJ2-2, is EAGVVQSPRYKIIEKKQPVAFWCNPISGHNTLYWYLQNLGQGPELLIRYENEEAVDDSQLPKDRFSAERLKGVDSTLKIQPAELGDSAVYLCVSSTWLEGGGELFFGEGSRLTVL.

This clonotype was seen more than once but under ten times. Here the CDR3 DNA reads TGTGCCTGTAGGGAGGGCGAGGACACCGGGGAGCTGTTTTTT. This translates into CACREGEDTGELFF. J is TRBJ2-2 and V is TRBV7-2, with TRBD2 identical over 7 bases. With V trimmed by 11 bases and J by 3 bases, 9 bases remained unmatched. This CDR3 has 14 amino acids. CDR1 and CDR2 (germline): SGHTA, FQGNSA.

This chain links TRBV7-9 with TRBJ2-3; perhaps TRBD2 as D (5 bases). CDR1 and CDR2 (germline): SEHNR, FQNEAQ (reference sequence). The CDR3 spans 16 residues. Deletions cut 4 bases from V and 2 bases from J, with 16 bases between. CDR3 protein: CASSSRTLSSTDTQYF. As DNA, the CDR3 is TGTGCCAGCAGCTCCAGGACTTTATCCTCCACAGATACGCAGTATTTT. The variable domain in full, with the rest retrieved from reference TRBV7-9 and TRBJ2-3, is DTGVSQNPRHKITKRGQNVTFRCDPISEHNRLYWYRQTLGQGPEFLTYFQNEAQLEKSRLLSDRFSAERPKGSFSTLEIQRTEQGDSAMYLCASSSRTLSSTDTQYFGPGTRLTVL.

CDR3 residues: CASSPSILAGGQNEQFF. The CDR3 DNA sequence: TGTGCCAGCAGCCCCTCCATACTAGCGGGGGGGCAGAATGAGCAGTTCTTC. The V gene is TRBV7-9, the J gene TRBJ2-1; 13 bases align to TRBD2. V lost 5 bases to trimming and J lost 7 bases; unmatched junction nucleotides: 11. There are 17 residues in the CDR3. Germline assignment: CDR1 SEHNR and CDR2 FQNEAQ (reference sequence).

The count of this clonotype is one. The J gene is TRBJ1-2, the V gene TRBV20-1, with 9 bases aligning to TRBD1. This CDR3 has 18 residues. CDR1 DFQATT and CDR2 SNEGSKA come from the germline V gene (reference sequence). V gave up 0 bases and J gave up 0 bases; unmatched junction bases: 11. The CDR3 protein is CSARDRDRGYEANYGYTF. Written as DNA, the CDR3 is TGCAGTGCTAGAGATAGAGACAGGGGGTACGAAGCTAACTATGGCTACACCTTC.

The CDR3 protein is CASSESRTVPSYNEQFF. The CDR3, as DNA: TGTGCCAGCAGTGAAAGTCGGACAGTGCCCTCCTACAATGAGCAGTTCTTC. This chain links TRBV2 with TRBJ2-1; tentative D call: TRBD1 (6 bases). Trimming pared 2 bases from V and 0 bases from J, leaving 14 bases between. Germline V lookup: CDR1 SNHLY, CDR2 FYNNEI. This CDR3 is 17 amino acids long.

The table lists this clonotype with many counts. Its ends do not fully match the called genes, so a read error is possible. The CDR3: CASSPLERGVDF. In nucleotides, the CDR3 is TGTGCCAGCAGCCCCCTAGAAAGGGGAGTAGACTTC. The chain links TRBV7-9 to TRBJ2-4; D could derive from TRBD1 or TRBD2 (5 bases each). CDR1 and CDR2 from the germline V gene are SEHNR and FQNEAQ (reference sequence). This CDR3 spans 12 amino acids.

The chain joins TRBV12-3 or TRBV12-4 to TRBJ1-3; D gene uncertain. The CDR3 has 13 amino acids. Trimming cost V 8 bases and J 2 bases, with 10 bases left between them. This CDR3 reads CASDGEAGNTIYF. CDR3 sequence (DNA): TGTGCCAGCGACGGGGAAGCTGGAAACACCATATATTTT.

The rearrangement joins TRBV19 to TRBJ2-2; 7 positions match TRBD1. V lost 10 bases to trimming and J lost 3 bases; unmatched junction nucleotides: 5. CDR3 length equals 13 residues. Germline CDR1 reads LNHDA; CDR2 reads SQIVND (reference sequence). The CDR3 DNA is TGTGCCACCAAAGACAGGGACACCGGGGAGCTGTTTTTT. This gives the protein CATKDRDTGELFF.

A remark on this clonotype: A single base separates this from a much larger clone, so it may be a read error. The chain employs TRBV7-2 and TRBJ2-2; 13 nucleotides match TRBD2. The CDR3 contains 16 residues. Unmatched junction bases numbered 5, after V lost 5 bases and J lost 5 bases. The V gene's germline CDR1 is SGHTA and CDR2 FQGNSA. The CDR3 spells CASSRPGLAGTGELFF. The CDR3 nucleotides read TGTGCCAGCAGCCGGCCGGGACTAGCGGGAACCGGGGAGCTGTTTTTT.

This clonotype was detected ten times or more. The rearrangement joins TRBV6-1 to TRBJ2-5; D is unresolved. CDR3 length: 13 amino acids. V lost 7 bases and J 2 bases, leaving 11 bases between the germline ends. In germline, CDR1 is MNHNS, CDR2 SASEGT. The DNA of the CDR3 is TGTGCCAGCACCCGAGACAATCAAGAGACCCAGTACTTC. It yields the protein CASTRDNQETQYF.

This clonotype was observed a handful of times. This chain uses TRBV27 with TRBJ2-7, with TRBD1 identical over 11 bases. Germline V CDR1 and CDR2: MNHEY, SMNVEV (reference sequence). CDR3 size: 16 residues. J was trimmed by 3 bases and V by 1 base; bases with no gene match: 5. CDR3 amino acids: CASSLLPGQGVYEQYF. DNA for the CDR3: TGTGCCAGCAGTTTATTACCGGGACAGGGGGTCTACGAGCAGTACTTC.

This clonotype was recorded a few times. The rearrangement links TRBV5-1 to TRBJ1-1; D remains unclear. The CDR3 contains 15 residues. Germline V gene data show CDR1 as SGHRS and CDR2 as YFSETQ. V lost 0 bases and J lost 0, with 9 bases in between. CDR3 amino acids: CASSLGEGMNTEAFF. CDR3 sequence (DNA): TGCGCCAGCAGCTTGGGGGAAGGTATGAACACTGAAGCTTTCTTT. The full variable domain, in which reference TRBV5-1 and TRBJ1-1 provide the parts outside the CDR3, is KAGVTQTPRYLIKTRGQQVTLSCSPISGHRSVSWYQQTPGQGLQFLFEYFSETQRNKGNFPGRFSGRQFSNSRSEMNVSTLELGDSALYLCASSLGEGMNTEAFFGQGTRLTVV.